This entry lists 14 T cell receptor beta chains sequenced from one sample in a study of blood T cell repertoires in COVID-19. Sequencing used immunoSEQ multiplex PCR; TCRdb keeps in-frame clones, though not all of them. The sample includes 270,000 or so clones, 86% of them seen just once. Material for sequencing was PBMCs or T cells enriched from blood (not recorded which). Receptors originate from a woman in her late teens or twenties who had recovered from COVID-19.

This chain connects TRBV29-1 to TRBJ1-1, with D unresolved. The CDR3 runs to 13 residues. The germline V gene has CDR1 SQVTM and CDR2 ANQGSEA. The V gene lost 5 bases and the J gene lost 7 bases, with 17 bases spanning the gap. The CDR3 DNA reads TGCAGCGTTAAAGGCAGAACCTTTGATGAAGCTTTCTTT. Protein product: CSVKGRTFDEAFF.

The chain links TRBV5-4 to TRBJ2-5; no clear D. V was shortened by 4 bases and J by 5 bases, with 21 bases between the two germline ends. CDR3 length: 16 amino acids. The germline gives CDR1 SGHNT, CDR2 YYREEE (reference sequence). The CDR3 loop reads CASSDPMTHPRETQYF. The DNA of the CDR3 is TGTGCCAGCAGCGACCCGATGACTCATCCCCGGGAGACCCAGTACTTC.

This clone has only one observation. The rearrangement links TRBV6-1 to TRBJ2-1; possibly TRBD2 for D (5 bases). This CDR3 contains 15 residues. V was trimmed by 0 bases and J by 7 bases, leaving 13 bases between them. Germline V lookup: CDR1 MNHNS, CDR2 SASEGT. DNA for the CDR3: TGTGCCAGCAGTGAAGCGGGAGCGCATTGGAATGAGCAGTTCTTC. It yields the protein CASSEAGAHWNEQFF.

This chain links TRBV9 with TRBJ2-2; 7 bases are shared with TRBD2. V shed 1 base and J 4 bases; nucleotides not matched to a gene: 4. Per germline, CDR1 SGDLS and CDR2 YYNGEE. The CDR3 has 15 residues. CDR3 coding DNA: TGTGCCAGCAGCGTAACGGCGGGAGTCACCGGGGAGCTGTTTTTT. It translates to CASSVTAGVTGELFF.

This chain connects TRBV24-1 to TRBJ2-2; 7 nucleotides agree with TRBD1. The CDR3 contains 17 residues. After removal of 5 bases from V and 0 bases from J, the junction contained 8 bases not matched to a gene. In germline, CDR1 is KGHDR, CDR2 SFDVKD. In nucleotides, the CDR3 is TGTGCCACCAGTGCCCGCCCCGGGACAGCGAACACCGGGGAGCTGTTTTTT. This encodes CATSARPGTANTGELFF.

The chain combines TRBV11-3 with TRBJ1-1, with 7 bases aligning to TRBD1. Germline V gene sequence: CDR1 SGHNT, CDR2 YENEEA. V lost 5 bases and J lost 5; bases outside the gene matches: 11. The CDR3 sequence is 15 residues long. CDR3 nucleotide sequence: TGTGCCAGCAGCACACAGGGGCCCAGTGTAACTGAAGCTTTCTTT. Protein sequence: CASSTQGPSVTEAFF.

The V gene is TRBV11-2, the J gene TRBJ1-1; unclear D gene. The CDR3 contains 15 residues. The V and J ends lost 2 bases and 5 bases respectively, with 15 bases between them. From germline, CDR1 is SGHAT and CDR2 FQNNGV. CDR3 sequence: CASSLFSGHGTEAFF. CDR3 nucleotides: TGTGCCAGCAGCTTATTCAGTGGGCACGGTACTGAAGCTTTCTTT.

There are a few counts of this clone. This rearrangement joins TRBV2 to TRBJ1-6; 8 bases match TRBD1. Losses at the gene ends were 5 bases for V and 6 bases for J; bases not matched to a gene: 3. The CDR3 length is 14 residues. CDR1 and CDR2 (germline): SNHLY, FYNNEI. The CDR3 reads CASSSQGGNSPLHF. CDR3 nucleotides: TGTGCCAGCAGTTCACAGGGGGGTAATTCACCCCTCCACTTT. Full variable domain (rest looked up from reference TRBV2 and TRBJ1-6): EPEVTQTPSHQVTQMGQEVILRCVPISNHLYFYWYRQILGQKVEFLVSFYNNEISEKSEIFDDQFSVERPDGSNFTLKIRSTKLEDSAMYFCASSSQGGNSPLHFGNGTRLTVT.

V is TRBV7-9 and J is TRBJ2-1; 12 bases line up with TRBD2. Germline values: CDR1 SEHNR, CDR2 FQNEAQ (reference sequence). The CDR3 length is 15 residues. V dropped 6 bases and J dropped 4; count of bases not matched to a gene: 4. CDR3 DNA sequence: TGTGCCAGCAGACGGACTAGCGGGAATTACAATGAGCAGTTCTTC. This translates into CASRRTSGNYNEQFF.

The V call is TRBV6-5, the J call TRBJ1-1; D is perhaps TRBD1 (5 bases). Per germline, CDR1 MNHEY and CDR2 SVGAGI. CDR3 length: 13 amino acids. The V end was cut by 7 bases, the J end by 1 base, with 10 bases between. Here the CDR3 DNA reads TGTGCCAGCACAGCGGGGGGGAACACTGAAGCTTTCTTT. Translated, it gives CASTAGGNTEAFF.

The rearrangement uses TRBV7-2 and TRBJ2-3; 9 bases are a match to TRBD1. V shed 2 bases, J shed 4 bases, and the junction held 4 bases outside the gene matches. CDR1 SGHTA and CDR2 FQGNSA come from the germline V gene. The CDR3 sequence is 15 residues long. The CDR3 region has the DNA TGTGCCAGCAGCTTAACAGGGGGCAGCTCAGATACGCAGTATTTT. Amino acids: CASSLTGGSSDTQYF. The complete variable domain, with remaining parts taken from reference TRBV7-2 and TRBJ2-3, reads GAGVSQSPSNKVTEKGKDVELRCDPISGHTALYWYRQSLGQGLEFLIYFQGNSAPDKSGLPSDRFSAERTGGSVSTLTIQRTQQEDSAVYLCASSLTGGSSDTQYFGPGTRLTVL.

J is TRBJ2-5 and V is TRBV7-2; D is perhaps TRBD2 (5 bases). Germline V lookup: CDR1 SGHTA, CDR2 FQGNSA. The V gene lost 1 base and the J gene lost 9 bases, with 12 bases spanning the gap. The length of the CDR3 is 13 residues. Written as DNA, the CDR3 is TGTGCCAGCAGCTTAGGGCAGCTCGGGGCCCAGTACTTC. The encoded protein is CASSLGQLGAQYF.

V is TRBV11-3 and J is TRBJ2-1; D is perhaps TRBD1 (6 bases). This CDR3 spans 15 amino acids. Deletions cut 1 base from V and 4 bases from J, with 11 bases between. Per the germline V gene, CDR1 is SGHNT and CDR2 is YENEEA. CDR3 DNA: TGTGCCAGCAGCTTAGTGCAGGGGCCGTACAATGAGCAGTTCTTC. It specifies CASSLVQGPYNEQFF.

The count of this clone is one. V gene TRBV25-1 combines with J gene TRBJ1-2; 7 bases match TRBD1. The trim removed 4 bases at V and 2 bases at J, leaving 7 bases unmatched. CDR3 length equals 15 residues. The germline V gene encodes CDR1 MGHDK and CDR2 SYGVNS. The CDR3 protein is CASSGDTTGNYGYTF. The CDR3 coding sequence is TGTGCCAGCAGTGGTGATACGACAGGGAACTATGGCTACACCTTC.